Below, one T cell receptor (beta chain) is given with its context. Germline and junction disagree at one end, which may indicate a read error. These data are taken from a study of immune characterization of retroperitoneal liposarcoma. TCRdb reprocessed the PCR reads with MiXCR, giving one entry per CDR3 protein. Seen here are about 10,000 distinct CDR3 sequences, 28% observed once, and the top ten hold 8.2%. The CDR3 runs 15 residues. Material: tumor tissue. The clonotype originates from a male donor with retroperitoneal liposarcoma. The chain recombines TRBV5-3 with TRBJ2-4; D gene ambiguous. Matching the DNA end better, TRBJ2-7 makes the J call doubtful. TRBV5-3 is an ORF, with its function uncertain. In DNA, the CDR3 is TGTGCCAGCAGCTCGGAAGAGGTCCCCTCCTACGAGCAGTACTTC. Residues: CASSSEEVPSYEQYF.